This TCR beta chain originates from a study of T cells in localized non-small cell lung cancer. Broader study findings: Uninvolved adjacent lung showed the highest T cell clonality, exceeding tumor. Prolonged overall survival went with higher T cell density in the blood. Of the top 100 tumor clones, median approximately 50 were in adjacent lung, 25 to 30 among its top 100. Heterogeneity remains possible because sequencing was limited to only one tumor region.

Libraries were prepared by immunoSEQ multiplex PCR; TCRdb keeps only in-frame clonotypes and omits some of them. The table shows 70,000 to 90,000 clones, with around 82% occurring only once. The V gene lost 4 bases and the J gene lost 7 bases, with 23 bases spanning the gap. This CDR3 has 16 residues. The germline V gene has CDR1 SGHNT and CDR2 YYREEE (reference sequence). Details on this clone: Its antigen is currently unknown.

The clonotype was recovered from a female donor older than 55 with stage I lung adenocarcinoma. V and J are TRBV5-4 and TRBJ1-2, with a tentative D call TRBD1 (5 bases). Material: peripheral blood, obtained before any cancer treatment. The CDR3 nucleotides read TGTGCCAGCAGCGGGCCCACGGGGCAGGGCCTAGGTGGCTACACCTTC. Protein sequence: CASSGPTGQGLGGYTF. Full variable domain (missing parts from reference TRBV5-4 and TRBJ1-2): ETGVTQSPTHLIKTRGQQVTLRCSSQSGHNTVSWYQQALGQGPQFIFQYYREEENGRGNFPPRFSGLQFPNYSSELNVNALELDDSALYLCASSGPTGQGLGGYTFGSGTRLTVV.